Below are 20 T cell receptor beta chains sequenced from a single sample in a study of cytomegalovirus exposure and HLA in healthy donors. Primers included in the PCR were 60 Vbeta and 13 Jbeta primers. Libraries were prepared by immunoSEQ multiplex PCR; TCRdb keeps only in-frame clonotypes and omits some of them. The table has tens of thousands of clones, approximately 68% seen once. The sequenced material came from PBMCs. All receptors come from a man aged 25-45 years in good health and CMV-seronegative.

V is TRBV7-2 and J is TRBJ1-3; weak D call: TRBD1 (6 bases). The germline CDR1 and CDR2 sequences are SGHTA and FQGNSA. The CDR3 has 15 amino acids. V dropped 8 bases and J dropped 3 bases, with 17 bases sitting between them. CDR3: CASFHRETGGNTIYF. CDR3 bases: TGTGCCAGCTTCCACAGGGAAACGGGTGGAAACACCATATATTTT. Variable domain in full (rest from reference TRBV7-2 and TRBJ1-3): GAGVSQSPSNKVTEKGKDVELRCDPISGHTALYWYRQSLGQGLEFLIYFQGNSAPDKSGLPSDRFSAERTGGSVSTLTIQRTQQEDSAVYLCASFHRETGGNTIYFGEGSWLTVV.

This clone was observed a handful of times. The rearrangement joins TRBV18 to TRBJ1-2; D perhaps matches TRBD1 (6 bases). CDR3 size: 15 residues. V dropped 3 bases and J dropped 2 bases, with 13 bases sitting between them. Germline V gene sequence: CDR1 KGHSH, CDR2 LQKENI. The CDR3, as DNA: TGTGCCAGCTCACCGGATTCCACAGGGAACTATGGCTACACCTTC. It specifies CASSPDSTGNYGYTF.

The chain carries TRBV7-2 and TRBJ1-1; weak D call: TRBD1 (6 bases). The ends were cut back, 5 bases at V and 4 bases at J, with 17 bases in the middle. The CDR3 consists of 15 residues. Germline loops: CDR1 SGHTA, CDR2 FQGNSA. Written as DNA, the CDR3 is TGTGCCAGCAGCCCACAAGGGAGGGGGTCCACTGAAGCTTTCTTT. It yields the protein CASSPQGRGSTEAFF.

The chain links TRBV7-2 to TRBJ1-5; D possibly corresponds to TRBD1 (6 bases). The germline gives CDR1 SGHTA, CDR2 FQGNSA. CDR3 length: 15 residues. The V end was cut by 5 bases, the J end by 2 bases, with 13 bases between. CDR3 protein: CASSLQGVGNQPQHF. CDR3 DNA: TGTGCCAGCAGCCTACAGGGAGTCGGCAATCAGCCCCAGCATTTT.

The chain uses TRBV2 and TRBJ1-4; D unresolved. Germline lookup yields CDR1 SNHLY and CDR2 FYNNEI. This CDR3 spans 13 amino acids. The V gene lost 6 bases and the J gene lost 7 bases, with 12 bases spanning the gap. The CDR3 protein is CASRGQVVEKLFF. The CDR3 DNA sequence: TGTGCCAGCAGAGGTCAGGTCGTTGAAAAACTGTTTTTT.

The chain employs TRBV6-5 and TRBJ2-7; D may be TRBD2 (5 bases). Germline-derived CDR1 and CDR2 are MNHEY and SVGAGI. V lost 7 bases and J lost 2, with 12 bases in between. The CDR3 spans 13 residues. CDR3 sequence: CASKTDGAYEQYF. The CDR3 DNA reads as TGTGCCAGCAAGACGGACGGGGCCTACGAGCAGTACTTC.

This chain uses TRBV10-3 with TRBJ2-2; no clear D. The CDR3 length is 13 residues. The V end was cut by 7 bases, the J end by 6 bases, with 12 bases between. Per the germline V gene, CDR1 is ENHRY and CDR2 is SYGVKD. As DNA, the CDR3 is TGTGCCATCACGGGTTGGAAGGCCGGGGAGCTGTTTTTT. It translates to CAITGWKAGELFF.

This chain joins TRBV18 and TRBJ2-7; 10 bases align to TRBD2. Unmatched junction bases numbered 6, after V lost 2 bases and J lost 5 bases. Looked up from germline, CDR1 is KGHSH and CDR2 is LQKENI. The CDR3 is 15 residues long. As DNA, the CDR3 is TGTGCCAGCTCACCATCGGGACTAGCGATCCACGAGCAGTACTTC. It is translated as CASSPSGLAIHEQYF.

The CDR3 DNA is TGTGCCAGCAGTTACTCTAGCGGGAAGCCATACGAGCAGTACTTC. It specifies CASSYSSGKPYEQYF. The chain recombines TRBV6-5 with TRBJ2-7, with 8 nucleotides matching TRBD2. The trim removed 0 bases at V and 4 bases at J, leaving 5 bases unmatched. Germline V lookup: CDR1 MNHEY, CDR2 SVGAGI. The CDR3 consists of 15 residues.

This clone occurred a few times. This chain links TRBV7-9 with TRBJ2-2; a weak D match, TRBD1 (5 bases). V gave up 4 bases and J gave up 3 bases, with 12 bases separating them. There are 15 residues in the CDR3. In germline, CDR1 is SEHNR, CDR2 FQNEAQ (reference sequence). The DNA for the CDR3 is TGTGCCAGCAGCTCCACAGGAAGGGACACCGGGGAGCTGTTTTTT. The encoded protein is CASSSTGRDTGELFF.

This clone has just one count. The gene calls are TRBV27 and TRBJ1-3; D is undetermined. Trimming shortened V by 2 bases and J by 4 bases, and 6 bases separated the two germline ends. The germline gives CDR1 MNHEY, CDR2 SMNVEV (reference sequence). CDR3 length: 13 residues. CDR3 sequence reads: CASSLTFGNTIYF. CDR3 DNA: TGTGCCAGCAGTTTAACATTCGGAAACACCATATATTTT.

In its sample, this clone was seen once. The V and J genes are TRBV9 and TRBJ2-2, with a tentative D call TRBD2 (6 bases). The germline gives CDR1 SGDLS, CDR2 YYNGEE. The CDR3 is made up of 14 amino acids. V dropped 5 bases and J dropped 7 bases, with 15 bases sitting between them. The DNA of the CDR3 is TGTGCCAGCAGTCTAGCGCTTAGAGGCGGGGAGCTGTTTTTT. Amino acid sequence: CASSLALRGGELFF.

This CDR3 is CSVVRDRRVNTEAFF. The CDR3 region has the DNA TGCAGCGTTGTACGCGACAGAAGAGTGAACACTGAAGCTTTCTTT. The V call is TRBV29-1, the J call TRBJ1-1; possibly TRBD1 for D (5 bases). Trimming left V 4 bases short and J 0 bases short, with 15 bases between. Germline V CDR1 and CDR2: SQVTM, ANQGSEA. CDR3 length equals 15 residues.

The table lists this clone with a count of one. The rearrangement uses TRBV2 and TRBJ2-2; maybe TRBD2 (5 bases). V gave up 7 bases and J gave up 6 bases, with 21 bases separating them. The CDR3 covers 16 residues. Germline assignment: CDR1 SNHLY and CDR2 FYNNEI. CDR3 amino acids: CASTLRRARIPGELFF. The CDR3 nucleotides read TGTGCCAGCACTCTCCGGCGGGCAAGGATCCCCGGGGAGCTGTTTTTT. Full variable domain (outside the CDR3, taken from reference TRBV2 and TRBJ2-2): EPEVTQTPSHQVTQMGQEVILRCVPISNHLYFYWYRQILGQKVEFLVSFYNNEISEKSEIFDDQFSVERPDGSNFTLKIRSTKLEDSAMYFCASTLRRARIPGELFFGEGSRLTVL.

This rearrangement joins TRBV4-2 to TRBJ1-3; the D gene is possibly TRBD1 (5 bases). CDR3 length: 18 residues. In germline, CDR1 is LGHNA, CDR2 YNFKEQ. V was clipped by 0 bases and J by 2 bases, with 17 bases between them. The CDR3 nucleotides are TGTGCCAGCAGCCAAGATCCCGGCAGGGCGTACGCTGGAAACACCATATATTTT. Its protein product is CASSQDPGRAYAGNTIYF.

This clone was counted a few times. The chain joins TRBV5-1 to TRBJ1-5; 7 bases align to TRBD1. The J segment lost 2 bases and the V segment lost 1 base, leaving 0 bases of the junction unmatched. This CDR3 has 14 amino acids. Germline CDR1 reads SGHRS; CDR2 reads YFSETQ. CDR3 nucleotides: TGCGCCAGCAGCTTGACAGGGGGCAATCAGCCCCAGCATTTT. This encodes CASSLTGGNQPQHF.

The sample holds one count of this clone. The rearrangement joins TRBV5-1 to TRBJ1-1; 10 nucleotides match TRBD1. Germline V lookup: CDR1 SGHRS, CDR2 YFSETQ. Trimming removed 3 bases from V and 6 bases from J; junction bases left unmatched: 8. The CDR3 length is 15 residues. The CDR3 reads CASSSPGQGIAEAFF. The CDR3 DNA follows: TGCGCCAGCAGCTCCCCGGGACAGGGGATCGCTGAAGCTTTCTTT.

The CDR3 nucleotides are TGTGCCAGCAGCACCTTGGCTAGGAGGGGAAACACCATATATTTT. Amino acids: CASSTLARRGNTIYF. The chain uses TRBV5-5 and TRBJ1-3; D is unclear. The CDR3 sequence is 15 residues long. Germline V gene sequence: CDR1 SGHKS, CDR2 YYEKEE (reference sequence). The V end lost 4 bases, the J end lost 4 bases, and 15 bases lay between the germline ends.

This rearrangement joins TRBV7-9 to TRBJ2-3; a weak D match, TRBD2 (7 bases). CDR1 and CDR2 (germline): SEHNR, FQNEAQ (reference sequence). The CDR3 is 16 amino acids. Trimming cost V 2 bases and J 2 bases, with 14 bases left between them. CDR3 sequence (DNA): TGTGCCAGCAGCTTAACGGGGGGCAGAAACACAGATACGCAGTATTTT. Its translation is CASSLTGGRNTDTQYF. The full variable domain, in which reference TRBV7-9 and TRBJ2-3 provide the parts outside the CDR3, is DTGVSQNPRHKITKRGQNVTFRCDPISEHNRLYWYRQTLGQGPEFLTYFQNEAQLEKSRLLSDRFSAERPKGSFSTLEIQRTEQGDSAMYLCASSLTGGRNTDTQYFGPGTRLTVL.

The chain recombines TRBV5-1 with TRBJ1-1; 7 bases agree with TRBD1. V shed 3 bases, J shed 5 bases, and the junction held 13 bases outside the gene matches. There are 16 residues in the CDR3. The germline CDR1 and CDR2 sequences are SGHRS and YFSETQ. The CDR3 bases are TGCGCCAGCAGCTCAAGATCACAGGGGCCGGGGACTGAAGCTTTCTTT. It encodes CASSSRSQGPGTEAFF.